This T cell receptor (beta chain) was recovered during a study of response to subunit inactivated influenza vaccine. The sample holds a few counts of this clonotype. MiXCR was run by TCRdb on the RT-PCR reads, yielding one entry per CDR3 protein. The data contain roughly 550,000 distinct CDR3 sequences, roughly a quarter of them singletons. These records were also assigned to another study, of T cells expressing NK-cell markers. That source adds: Template switching by 5'RACE with UMIs generated the TCR beta cDNA. The leading position in the CD3+CD56-NKG2C+ fraction of several donors also went to these clonotypes.

Sequenced here: CD4+ T cells sorted from PBMCs, sampled 12 days after vaccination. The TCR comes from a man over 45 who received an inactivated influenza vaccine.

DNA for the CDR3: TGTGCCAGCAGCTTACAGGCCCCGCTCTCCTACGAGCAGTACTTC. Protein sequence: CASSLQAPLSYEQYF. This chain connects TRBV11-2 to TRBJ2-7; D gene unclear. The CDR3 consists of 15 residues. The germline V gene encodes CDR1 SGHAT and CDR2 FQNNGV. Trimming left V 2 bases short and J 0 bases short, with 11 bases between.